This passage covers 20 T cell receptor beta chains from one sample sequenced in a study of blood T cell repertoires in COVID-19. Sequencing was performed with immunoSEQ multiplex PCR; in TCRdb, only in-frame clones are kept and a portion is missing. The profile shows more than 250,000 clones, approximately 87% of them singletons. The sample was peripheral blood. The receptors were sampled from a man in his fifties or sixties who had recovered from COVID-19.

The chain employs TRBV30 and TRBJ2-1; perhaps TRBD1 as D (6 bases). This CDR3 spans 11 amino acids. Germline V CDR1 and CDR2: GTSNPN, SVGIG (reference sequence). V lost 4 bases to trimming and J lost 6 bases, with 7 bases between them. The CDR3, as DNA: TGTGCCTGGACAGGGGCCAATGAGCAGTTCTTC. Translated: CAWTGANEQFF. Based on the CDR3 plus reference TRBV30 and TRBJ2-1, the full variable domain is SQTIHQWPATLVQPVGSPLSLECTVEGTSNPNLYWYRQAAGRGLQLLFYSVGIGQISSEVPQNLSASRPQDRQFILSSKKLLLSDSGFYLCAWTGANEQFFGPGTRLTVL.

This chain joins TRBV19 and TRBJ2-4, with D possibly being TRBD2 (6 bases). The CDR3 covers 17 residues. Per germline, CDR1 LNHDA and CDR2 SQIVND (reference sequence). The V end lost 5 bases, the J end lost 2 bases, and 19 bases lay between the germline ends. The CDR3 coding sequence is TGTGCCAGTAGTGGTAGCGGAGGGGTCGGGTCCAAAAACATTCAGTACTTC. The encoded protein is CASSGSGGVGSKNIQYF.

The CDR3 nucleotides read TGTGCCAGCAGCAATCTCCCACTAGCGTCACAAGAGACCCAGTACTTC. Its protein product is CASSNLPLASQETQYF. V usage is TRBV21-1 and J usage is TRBJ2-5; no DNA check was done on the table's D call, TRBD2. TRBV21-1 is termed a pseudogene. The CDR3 has 16 residues.

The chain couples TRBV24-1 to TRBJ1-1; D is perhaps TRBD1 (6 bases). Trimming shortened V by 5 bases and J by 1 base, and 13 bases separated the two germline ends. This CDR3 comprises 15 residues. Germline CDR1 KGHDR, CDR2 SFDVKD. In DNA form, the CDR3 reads TGTGCCACCAGTGGGCAGGGACAATCGAACACTGAAGCTTTCTTT. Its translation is CATSGQGQSNTEAFF.

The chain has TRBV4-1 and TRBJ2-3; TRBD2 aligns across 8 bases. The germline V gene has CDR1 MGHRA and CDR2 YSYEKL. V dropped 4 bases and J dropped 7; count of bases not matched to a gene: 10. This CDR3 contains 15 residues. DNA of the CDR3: TGCGCCAGCAGCCCCGCCAGCGGGAGAATGAATACGCAGTATTTT. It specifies CASSPASGRMNTQYF.

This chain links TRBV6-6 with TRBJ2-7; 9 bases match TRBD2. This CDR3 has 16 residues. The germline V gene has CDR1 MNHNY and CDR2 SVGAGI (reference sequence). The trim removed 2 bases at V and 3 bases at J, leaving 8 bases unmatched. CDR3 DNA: TGTGCCAGCAGTTACCCAAGACTAGCGGCCCGCTACGAGCAGTACTTC. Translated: CASSYPRLAARYEQYF.

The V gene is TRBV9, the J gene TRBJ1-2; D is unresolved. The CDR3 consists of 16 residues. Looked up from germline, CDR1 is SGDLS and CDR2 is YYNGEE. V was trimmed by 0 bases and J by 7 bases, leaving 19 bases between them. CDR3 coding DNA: TGTGCCAGCAGCGTAGACCCGGCGGCGCCGGCCGCTGGCTACACCTTC. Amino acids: CASSVDPAAPAAGYTF.

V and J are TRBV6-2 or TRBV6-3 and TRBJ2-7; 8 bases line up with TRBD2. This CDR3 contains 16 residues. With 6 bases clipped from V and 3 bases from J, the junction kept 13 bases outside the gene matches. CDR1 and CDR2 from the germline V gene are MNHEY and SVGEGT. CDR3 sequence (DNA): TGTGCCAGCAGCCCCCCTGGAGCGGGGGACCTCTACGAGCAGTACTTC. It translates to CASSPPGAGDLYEQYF.

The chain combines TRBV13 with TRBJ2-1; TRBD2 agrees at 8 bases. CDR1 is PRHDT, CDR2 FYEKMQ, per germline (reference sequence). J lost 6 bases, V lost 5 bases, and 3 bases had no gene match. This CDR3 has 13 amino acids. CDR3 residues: CASSTTSANEQFF. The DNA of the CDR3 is TGTGCCAGCAGCACGACTAGCGCCAATGAGCAGTTCTTC.

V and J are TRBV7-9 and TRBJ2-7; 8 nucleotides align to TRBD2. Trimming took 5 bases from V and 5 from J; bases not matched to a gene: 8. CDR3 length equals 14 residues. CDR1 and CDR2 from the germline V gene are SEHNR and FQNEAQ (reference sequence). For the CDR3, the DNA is TGTGCCAGCAGCATCCGGGGGGGGATCCACGAGCAGTACTTC. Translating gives CASSIRGGIHEQYF.

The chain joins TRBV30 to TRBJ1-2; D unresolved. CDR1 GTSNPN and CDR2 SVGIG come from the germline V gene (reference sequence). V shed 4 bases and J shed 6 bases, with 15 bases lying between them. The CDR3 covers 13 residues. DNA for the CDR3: TGTGCCTGGAACCCGAACGGCAGGCATGGCTACACCTTC. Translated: CAWNPNGRHGYTF.

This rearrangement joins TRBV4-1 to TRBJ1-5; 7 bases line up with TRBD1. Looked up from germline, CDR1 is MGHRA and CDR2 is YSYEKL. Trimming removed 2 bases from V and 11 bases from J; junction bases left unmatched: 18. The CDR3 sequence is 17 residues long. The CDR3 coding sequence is TGCGCCAGCAGCCAAACAACCGGGACAGCCTACGGAGGGGCCCAGCATTTT. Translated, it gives CASSQTTGTAYGGAQHF.

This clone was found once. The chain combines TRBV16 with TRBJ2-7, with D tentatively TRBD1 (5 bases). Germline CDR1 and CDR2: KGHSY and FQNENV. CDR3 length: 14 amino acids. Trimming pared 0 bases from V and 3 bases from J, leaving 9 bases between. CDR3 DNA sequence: TGTGCCAGCAGCCAATCGGGGCAGTACTACGAGCAGTACTTC. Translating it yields CASSQSGQYYEQYF.

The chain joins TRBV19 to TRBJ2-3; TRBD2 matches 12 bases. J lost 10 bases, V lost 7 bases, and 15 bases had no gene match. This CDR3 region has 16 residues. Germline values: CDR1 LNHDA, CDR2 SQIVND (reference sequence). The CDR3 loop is CASTKGLAGTAGAQYF. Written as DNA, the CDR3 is TGTGCCAGTACCAAGGGACTAGCGGGCACCGCAGGTGCGCAGTATTTT.

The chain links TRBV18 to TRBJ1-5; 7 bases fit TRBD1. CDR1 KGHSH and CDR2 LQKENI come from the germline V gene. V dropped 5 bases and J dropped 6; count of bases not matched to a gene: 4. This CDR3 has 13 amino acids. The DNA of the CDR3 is TGTGCCAGCTCAGAAGACAGGGTTCAGCCCCAGCATTTT. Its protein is CASSEDRVQPQHF.

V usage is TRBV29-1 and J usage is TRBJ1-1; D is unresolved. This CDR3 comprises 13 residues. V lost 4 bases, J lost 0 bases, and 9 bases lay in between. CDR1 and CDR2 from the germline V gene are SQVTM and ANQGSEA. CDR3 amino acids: CSVGDFMNTEAFF. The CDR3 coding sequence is TGCAGCGTTGGAGACTTTATGAACACTGAAGCTTTCTTT.

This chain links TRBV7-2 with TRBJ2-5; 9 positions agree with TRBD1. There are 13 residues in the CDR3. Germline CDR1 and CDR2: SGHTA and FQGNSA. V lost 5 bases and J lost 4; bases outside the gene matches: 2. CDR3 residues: CASSQDRGETQYF. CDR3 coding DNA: TGTGCCAGCAGCCAGGACAGGGGAGAGACCCAGTACTTC.

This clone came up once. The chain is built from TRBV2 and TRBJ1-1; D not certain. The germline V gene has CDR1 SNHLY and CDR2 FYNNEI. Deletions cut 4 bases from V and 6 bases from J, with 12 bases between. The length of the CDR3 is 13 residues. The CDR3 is CASSASRYAEAFF. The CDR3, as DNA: TGTGCCAGCAGTGCAAGTCGGTACGCTGAAGCTTTCTTT. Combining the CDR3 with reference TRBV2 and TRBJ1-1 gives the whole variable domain EPEVTQTPSHQVTQMGQEVILRCVPISNHLYFYWYRQILGQKVEFLVSFYNNEISEKSEIFDDQFSVERPDGSNFTLKIRSTKLEDSAMYFCASSASRYAEAFFGQGTRLTVV.

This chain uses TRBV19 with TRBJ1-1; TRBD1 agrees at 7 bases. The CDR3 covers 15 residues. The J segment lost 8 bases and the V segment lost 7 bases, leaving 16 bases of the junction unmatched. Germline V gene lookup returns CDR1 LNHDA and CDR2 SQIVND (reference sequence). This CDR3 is CASTTRGGRTAEAFF. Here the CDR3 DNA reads TGTGCCAGTACCACACGAGGGGGCAGGACAGCCGAAGCTTTCTTT.

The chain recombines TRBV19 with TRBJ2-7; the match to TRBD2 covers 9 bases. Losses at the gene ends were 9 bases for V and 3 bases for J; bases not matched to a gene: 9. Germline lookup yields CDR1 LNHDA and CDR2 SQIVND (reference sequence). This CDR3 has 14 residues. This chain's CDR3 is CASNGGRGGYEQYF. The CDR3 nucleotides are TGTGCCAGCAACGGCGGGAGGGGAGGCTACGAGCAGTACTTC.